The subject of this entry is one TCR beta chain. What it recognizes is unknown. This specimen belongs to a study of CD8 T cell repertoires and HIV-1 epitope variants. The CDR3 runs to 16 residues. Germline CDR1 reads MDHEN; CDR2 reads SYDVKM. With V trimmed by 5 bases and J by 3 bases, 9 bases remained unmatched. Sequencing used immunoSEQ multiplex PCR; TCRdb keeps in-frame clones, though not all of them. The top ten hold approximately 47% of the sample, which has several thousand clones, roughly 65% seen once. V is TRBV28 and J is TRBJ2-3, with 9 bases aligning to TRBD1. This clonotype was sampled from a male donor with HIV. The material sequenced was cultured CD8+ T cells derived from PBMCs. CDR3 sequence reads: CASSPAHRGQTDTQYF. DNA for the CDR3: TGTGCCAGCAGTCCGGCCCACAGGGGGCAGACAGATACGCAGTATTTT. The full variable domain, completed using reference TRBV28 and TRBJ2-3, is DVKVTQSSRYLVKRTGEKVFLECVQDMDHENMFWYRQDPGLGLRLIYFSYDVKMKEKGDIPEGYSVSREKKERFSLILESASTNQTSMYLCASSPAHRGQTDTQYFGPGTRLTVL.